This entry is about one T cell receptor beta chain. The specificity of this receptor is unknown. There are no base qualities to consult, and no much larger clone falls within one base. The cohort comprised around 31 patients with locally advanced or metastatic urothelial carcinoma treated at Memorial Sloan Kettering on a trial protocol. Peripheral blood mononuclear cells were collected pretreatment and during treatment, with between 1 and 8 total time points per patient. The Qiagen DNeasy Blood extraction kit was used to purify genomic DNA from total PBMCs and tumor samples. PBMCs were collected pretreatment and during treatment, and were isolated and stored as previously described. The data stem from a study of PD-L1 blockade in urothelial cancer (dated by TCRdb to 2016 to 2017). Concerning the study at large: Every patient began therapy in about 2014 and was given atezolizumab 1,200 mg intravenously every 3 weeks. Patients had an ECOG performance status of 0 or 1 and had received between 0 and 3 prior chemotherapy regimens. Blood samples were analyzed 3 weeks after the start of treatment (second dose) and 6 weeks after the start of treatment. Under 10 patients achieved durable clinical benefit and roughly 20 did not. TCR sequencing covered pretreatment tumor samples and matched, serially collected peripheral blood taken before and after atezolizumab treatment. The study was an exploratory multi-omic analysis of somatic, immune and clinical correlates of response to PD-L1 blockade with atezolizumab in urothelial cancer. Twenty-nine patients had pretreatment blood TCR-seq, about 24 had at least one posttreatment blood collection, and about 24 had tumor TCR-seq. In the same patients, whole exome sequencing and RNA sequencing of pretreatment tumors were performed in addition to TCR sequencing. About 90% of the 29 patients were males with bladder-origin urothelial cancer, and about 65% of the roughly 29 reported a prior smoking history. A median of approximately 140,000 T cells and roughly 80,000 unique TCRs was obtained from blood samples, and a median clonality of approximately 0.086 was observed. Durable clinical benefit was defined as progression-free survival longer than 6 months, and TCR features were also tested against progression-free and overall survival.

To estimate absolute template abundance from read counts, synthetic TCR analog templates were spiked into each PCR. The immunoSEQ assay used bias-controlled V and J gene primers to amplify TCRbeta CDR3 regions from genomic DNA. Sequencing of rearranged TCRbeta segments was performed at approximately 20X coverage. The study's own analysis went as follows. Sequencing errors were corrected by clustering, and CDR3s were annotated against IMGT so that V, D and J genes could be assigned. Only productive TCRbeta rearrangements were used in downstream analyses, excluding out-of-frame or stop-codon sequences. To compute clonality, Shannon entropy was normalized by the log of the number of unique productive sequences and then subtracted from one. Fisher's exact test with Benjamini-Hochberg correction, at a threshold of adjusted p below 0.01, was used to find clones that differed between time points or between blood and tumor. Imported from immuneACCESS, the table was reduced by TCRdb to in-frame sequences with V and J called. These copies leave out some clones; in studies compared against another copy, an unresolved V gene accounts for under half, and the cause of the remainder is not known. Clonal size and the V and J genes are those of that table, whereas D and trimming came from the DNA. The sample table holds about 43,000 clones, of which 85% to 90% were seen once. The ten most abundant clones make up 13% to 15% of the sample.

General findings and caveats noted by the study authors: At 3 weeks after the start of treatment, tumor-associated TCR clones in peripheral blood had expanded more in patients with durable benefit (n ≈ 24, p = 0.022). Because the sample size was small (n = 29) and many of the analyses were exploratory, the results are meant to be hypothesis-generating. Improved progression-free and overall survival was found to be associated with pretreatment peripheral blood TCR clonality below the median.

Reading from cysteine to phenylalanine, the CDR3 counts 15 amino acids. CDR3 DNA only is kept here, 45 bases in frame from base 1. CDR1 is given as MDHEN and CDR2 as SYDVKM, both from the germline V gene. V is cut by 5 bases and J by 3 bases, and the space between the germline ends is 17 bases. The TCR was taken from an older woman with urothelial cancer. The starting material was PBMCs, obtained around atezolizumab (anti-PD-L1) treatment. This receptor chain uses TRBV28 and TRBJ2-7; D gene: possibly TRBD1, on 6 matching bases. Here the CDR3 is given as CASSPFSDRFYEQYF. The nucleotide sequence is TGTGCCAGCAGTCCATTTTCCGACAGGTTCTACGAGCAGTACTTC.